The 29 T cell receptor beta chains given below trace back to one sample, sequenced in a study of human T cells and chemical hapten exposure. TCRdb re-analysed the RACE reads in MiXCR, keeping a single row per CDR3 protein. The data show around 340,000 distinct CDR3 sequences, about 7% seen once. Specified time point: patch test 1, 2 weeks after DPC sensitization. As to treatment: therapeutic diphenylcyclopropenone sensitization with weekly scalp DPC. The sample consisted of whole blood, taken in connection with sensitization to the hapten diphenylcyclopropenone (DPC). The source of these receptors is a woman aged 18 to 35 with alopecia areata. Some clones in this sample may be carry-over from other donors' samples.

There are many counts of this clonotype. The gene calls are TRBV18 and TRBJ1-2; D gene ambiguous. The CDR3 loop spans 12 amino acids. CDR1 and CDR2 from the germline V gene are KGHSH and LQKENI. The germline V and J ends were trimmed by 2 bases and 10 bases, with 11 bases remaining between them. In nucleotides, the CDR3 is TGTGCCAGCTCACCAGGCAGCTTCCCCTACACCTTC. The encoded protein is CASSPGSFPYTF.

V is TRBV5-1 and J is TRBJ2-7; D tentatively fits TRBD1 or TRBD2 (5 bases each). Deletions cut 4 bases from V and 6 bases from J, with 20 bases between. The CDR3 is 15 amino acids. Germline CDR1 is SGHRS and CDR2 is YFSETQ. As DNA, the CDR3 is TGCGCCAGCAGCCCCGGGGCCCTTCCTAGGATCGAGCAGTACTTC. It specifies CASSPGALPRIEQYF.

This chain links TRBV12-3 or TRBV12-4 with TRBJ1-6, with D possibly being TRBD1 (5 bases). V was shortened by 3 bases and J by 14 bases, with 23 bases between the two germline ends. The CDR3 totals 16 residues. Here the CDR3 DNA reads TGTGCCAGCAGTTTTCAGGTTGGGACCTTTGAGGGAGCCCTCCACTTT. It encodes CASSFQVGTFEGALHF.

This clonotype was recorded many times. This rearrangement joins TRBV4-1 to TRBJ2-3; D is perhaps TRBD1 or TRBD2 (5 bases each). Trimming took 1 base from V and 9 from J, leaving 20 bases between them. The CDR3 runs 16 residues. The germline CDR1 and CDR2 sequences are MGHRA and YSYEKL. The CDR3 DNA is TGCGCCAGCAGCCAAGGGTCTGGGTTCGGGACGACGACGCAGTATTTT. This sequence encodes CASSQGSGFGTTTQYF.

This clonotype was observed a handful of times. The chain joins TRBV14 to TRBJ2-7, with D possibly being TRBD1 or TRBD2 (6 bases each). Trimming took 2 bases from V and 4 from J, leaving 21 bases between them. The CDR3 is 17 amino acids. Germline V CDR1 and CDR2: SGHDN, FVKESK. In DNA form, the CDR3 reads TGTGCCAGCAGCCAAAGAAGAACGGGGGCCAATCCTTACGAGCAGTACTTC. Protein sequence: CASSQRRTGANPYEQYF.

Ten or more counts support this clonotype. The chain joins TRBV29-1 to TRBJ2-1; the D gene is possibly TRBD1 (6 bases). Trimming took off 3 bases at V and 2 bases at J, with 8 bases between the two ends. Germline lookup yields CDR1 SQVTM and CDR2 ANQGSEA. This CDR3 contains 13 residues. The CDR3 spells CSVERQAYNEQFF. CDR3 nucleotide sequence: TGCAGCGTTGAGAGACAGGCCTACAATGAGCAGTTCTTC.

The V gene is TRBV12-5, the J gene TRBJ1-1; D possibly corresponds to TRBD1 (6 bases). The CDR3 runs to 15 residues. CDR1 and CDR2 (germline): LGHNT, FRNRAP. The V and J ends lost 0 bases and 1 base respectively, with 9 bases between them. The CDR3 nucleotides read TGTGCTAGTGGTTTGGTAATAGGGGGGAACACTGAAGCTTTCTTT. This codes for CASGLVIGGNTEAFF.

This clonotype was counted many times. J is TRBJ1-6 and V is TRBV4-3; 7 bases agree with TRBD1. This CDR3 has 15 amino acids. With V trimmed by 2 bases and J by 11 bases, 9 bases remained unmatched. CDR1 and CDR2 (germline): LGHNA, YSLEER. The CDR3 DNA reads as TGCGCCAGCAGCCAATCAAGATTCACAGGGGCACCCCTCCACTTT. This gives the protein CASSQSRFTGAPLHF.

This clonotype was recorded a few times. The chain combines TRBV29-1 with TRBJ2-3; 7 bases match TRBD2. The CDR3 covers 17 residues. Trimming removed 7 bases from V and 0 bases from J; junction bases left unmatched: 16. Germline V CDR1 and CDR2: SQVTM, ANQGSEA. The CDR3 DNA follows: TGCAGCGCTTTCCTAGCGGAACACGGGATTAGCACAGATACGCAGTATTTT. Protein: CSAFLAEHGISTDTQYF.

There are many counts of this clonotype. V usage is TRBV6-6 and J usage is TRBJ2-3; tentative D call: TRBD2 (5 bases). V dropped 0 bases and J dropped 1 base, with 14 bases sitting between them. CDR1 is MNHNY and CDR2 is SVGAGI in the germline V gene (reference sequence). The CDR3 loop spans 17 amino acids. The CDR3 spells CASSYSGGSSGTDTQYF. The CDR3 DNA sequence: TGTGCCAGCAGTTACTCCGGAGGCTCGAGCGGCACAGATACGCAGTATTTT.

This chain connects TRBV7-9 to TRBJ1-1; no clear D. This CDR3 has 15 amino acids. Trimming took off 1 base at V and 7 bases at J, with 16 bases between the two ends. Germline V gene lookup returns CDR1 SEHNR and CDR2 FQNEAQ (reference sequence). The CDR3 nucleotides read TGTGCCAGCAGCTTAGACCCCTTGTGGACGCATGAAGCTTTCTTT. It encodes CASSLDPLWTHEAFF.

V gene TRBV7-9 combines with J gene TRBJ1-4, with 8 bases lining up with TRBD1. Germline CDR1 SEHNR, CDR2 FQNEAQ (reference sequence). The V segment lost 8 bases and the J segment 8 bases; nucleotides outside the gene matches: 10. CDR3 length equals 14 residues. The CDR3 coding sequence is TGTGCCAGCGGTCAGGGGGCGGTAAGAGAAAAACTGTTTTTT. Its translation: CASGQGAVREKLFF.

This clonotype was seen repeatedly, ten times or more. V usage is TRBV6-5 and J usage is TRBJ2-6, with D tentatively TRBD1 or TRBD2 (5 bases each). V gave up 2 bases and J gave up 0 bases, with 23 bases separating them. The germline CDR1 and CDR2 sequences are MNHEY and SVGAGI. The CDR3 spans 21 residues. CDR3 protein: CASSYPRDEESLTSGANVLTF. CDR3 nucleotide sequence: TGTGCCAGCAGTTACCCACGGGACGAGGAGAGCCTGACCTCTGGGGCCAACGTCCTGACTTTC.

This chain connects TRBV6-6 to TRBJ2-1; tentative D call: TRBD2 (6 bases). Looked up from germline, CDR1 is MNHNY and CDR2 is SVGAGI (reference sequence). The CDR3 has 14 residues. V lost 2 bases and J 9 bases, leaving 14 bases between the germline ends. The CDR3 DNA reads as TGTGCCAGCAGTTACCGGGACTCGTGGTCTGAGCAGTTCTTC. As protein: CASSYRDSWSEQFF.

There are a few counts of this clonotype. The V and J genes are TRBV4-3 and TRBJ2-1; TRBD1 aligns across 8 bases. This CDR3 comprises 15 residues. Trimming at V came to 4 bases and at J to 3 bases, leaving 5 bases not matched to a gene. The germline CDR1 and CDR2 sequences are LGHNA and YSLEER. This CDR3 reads CASSLRQGYYNEQFF. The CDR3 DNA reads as TGCGCCAGCAGCCTCCGACAGGGGTACTACAATGAGCAGTTCTTC.

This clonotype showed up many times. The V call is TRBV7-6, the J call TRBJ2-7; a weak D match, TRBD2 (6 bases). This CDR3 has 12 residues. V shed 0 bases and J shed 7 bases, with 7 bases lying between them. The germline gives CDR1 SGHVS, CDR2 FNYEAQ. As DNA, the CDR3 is TGTGCCAGCAGCTTAGCGGAGGGGGAGCAGTACTTC. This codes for CASSLAEGEQYF. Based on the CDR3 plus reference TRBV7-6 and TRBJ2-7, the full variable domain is GAGVSQSPRYKVTKRGQDVALRCDPISGHVSLYWYRQALGQGPEFLTYFNYEAQQDKSGLPNDRFSAERPEGSISTLTIQRTEQRDSAMYRCASSLAEGEQYFGPGTRLTVT.

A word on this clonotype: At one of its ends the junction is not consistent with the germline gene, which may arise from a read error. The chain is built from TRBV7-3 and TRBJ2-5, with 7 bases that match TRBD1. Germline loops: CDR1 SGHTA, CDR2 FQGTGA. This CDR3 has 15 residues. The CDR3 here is CASSPLGTAQETHYF. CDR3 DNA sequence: TGTGCCAGCAGCCCACTGGGGACAGCACAAGAGACCCATTACTTC. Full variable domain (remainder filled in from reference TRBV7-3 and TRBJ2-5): GAGVSQTPSNKVTEKGKYVELRCDPISGHTALYWYRQSLGQGPEFLIYFQGTGAADDSGLPNDRFFAVRPEGSVSTLKIQRTERGDSAVYLCASSPLGTAQETHYFGPGTRLLVL.

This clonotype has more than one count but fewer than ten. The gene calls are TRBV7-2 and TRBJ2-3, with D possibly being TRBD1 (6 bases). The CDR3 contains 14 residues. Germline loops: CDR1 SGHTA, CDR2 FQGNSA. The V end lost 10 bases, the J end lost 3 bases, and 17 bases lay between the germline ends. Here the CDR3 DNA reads TGTGCCACCCGCCAGGGGCTCCTAACAGATACGCAGTATTTT. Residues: CATRQGLLTDTQYF.

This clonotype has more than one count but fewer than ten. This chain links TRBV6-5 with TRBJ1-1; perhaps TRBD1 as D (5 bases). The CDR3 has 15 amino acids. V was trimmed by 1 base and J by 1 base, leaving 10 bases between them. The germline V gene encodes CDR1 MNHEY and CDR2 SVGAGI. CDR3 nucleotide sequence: TGTGCCAGCAGTTACTTCGCAGGGTCGAACACTGAAGCTTTCTTT. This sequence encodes CASSYFAGSNTEAFF.

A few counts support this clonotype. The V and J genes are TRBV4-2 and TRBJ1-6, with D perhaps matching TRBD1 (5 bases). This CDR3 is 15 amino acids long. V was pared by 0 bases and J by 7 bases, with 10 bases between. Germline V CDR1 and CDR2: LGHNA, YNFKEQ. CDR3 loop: CASSQDLGGNSPLHF. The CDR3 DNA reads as TGTGCCAGCAGCCAAGATTTGGGGGGAAATTCACCCCTCCACTTT.

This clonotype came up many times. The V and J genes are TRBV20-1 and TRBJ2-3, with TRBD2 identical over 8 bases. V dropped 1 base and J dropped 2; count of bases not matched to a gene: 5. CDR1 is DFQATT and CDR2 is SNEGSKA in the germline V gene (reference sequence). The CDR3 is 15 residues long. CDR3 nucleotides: TGCAGTGCTAGAGCGGCGGGGGGCCACACAGATACGCAGTATTTT. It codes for CSARAAGGHTDTQYF.

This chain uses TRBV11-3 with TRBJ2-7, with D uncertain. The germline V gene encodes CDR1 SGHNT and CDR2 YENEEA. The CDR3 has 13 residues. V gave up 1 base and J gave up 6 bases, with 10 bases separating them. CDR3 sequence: CASSLGTAFEQYF. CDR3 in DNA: TGTGCCAGCAGCTTAGGGACGGCTTTCGAGCAGTACTTC.

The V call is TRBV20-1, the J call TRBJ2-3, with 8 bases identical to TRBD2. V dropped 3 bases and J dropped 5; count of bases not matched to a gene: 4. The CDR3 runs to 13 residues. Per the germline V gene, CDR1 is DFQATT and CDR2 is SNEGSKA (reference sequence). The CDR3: CSARPTSEDTQYF. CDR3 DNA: TGCAGTGCTAGGCCGACTAGCGAAGATACGCAGTATTTT.

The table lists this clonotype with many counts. The CDR3, as DNA: TGCGCCAGCAGCCAACTCGCAGAGGCCTACGAGCAGTACTTC. Translating gives CASSQLAEAYEQYF. The V gene is TRBV4-1, the J gene TRBJ2-7, with no clear D. The CDR3 runs 14 residues. V was cut by 2 bases and J by 2 bases, with 10 bases left in between. Germline assignment: CDR1 MGHRA and CDR2 YSYEKL.

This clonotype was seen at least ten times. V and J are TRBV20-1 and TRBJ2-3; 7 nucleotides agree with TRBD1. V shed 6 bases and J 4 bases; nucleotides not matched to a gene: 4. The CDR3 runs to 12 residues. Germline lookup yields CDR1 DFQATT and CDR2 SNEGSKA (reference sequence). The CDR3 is CSARQGPDTQYF. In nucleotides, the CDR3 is TGCAGTGCCAGACAGGGCCCAGATACGCAGTATTTT.

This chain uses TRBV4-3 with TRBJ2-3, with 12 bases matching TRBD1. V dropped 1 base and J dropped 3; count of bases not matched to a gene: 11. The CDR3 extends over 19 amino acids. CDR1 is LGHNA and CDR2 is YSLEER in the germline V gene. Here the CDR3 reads CASSQVLIGTGGATDTQYF. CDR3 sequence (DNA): TGCGCCAGCAGCCAAGTGTTGATTGGGACAGGGGGCGCGACAGATACGCAGTATTTT.

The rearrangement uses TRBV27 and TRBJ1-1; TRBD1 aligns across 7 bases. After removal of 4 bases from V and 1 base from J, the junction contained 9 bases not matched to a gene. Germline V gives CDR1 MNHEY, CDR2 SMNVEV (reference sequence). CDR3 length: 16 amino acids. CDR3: CASSSPGQAGNTEAFF. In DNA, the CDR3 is TGTGCCAGCAGTTCCCCAGGACAGGCCGGGAACACTGAAGCTTTCTTT.

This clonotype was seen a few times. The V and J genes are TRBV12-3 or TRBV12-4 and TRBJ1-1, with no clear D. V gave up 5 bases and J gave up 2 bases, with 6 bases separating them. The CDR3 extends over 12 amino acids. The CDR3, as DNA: TGTGCCAGCAGTAGCTATAACACTGAAGCTTTCTTT. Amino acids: CASSSYNTEAFF.

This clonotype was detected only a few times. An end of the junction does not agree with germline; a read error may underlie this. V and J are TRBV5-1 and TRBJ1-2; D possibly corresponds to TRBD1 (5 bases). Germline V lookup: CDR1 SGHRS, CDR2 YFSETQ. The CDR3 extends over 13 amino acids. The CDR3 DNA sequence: TGCGCCAGCAGCTTGGTGGGGACTGGAGAGCCGTTTTTC. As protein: CASSLVGTGEPFF.